These 14 T cell receptor beta chains originate from one sample sequenced in a study of cytomegalovirus exposure and HLA in healthy donors. Primers: 60 Vbeta forward and 13 Jbeta reverse. Generated by immunoSEQ multiplex PCR, the TCRdb table keeps only in-frame clones and is missing some. The data show under 200,000 clones, roughly 84% seen once. The sequenced sample was PBMCs. These receptor sequences come from a male donor in good health and CMV-seronegative.

The chain links TRBV27 to TRBJ2-1; 9 nucleotides line up with TRBD2. The CDR3 spans 16 residues. V dropped 4 bases and J dropped 5; count of bases not matched to a gene: 9. Germline CDR1 MNHEY, CDR2 SMNVEV (reference sequence). CDR3: CASSSPKAGGHNEQFF. The CDR3 DNA is TGTGCCAGCAGTTCCCCCAAAGCGGGGGGTCACAATGAGCAGTTCTTC.

This rearrangement joins TRBV30 to TRBJ1-2, with a tentative D call TRBD1 (6 bases). The V end lost 3 bases, the J end lost 1 base, and 15 bases lay between the germline ends. Germline V gene lookup returns CDR1 GTSNPN and CDR2 SVGIG (reference sequence). CDR3 size: 15 residues. CDR3 nucleotides: TGTGCCTGGAGGAGAACAGGGTCTAATAACTATGGCTACACCTTC. It translates to CAWRRTGSNNYGYTF.

The chain couples TRBV7-3 to TRBJ2-2, with 9 bases matching TRBD2. Germline V lookup: CDR1 SGHTA, CDR2 FQGTGA. The CDR3 is made up of 15 amino acids. Trimming at V came to 5 bases and at J to 4 bases, leaving 5 bases not matched to a gene. The CDR3: CASSSSGSSTGELFF. The CDR3 bases are TGTGCCAGCAGCAGTAGCGGGAGTAGCACCGGGGAGCTGTTTTTT.

This chain links TRBV9 with TRBJ2-7, with TRBD2 matching 7 bases. With V trimmed by 0 bases and J by 3 bases, 9 bases remained unmatched. CDR3 length equals 16 residues. The germline V gene has CDR1 SGDLS and CDR2 YYNGEE. This chain's CDR3 is CASSVDSSGIDYEQYF. The CDR3 region has the DNA TGTGCCAGCAGCGTAGATAGCAGCGGGATAGACTACGAGCAGTACTTC.

This rearrangement joins TRBV28 to TRBJ1-1; a weak D match, TRBD1 (6 bases). Germline loops: CDR1 MDHEN, CDR2 SYDVKM. This CDR3 spans 15 amino acids. The germline V and J ends were trimmed by 5 bases and 6 bases, with 19 bases remaining between them. The DNA for the CDR3 is TGTGCCAGCAGTCCCCCCCTGGGGGCTAGACCTGAAGCTTTCTTT. Amino acid sequence: CASSPPLGARPEAFF.

This chain links TRBV27 with TRBJ2-1; 10 bases are a match to TRBD2. The germline gives CDR1 MNHEY, CDR2 SMNVEV (reference sequence). The V segment lost 4 bases and the J segment 4 bases; nucleotides outside the gene matches: 7. This CDR3 has 16 residues. The CDR3 region is CASSYLLAGGYNEQFF. Here the CDR3 DNA reads TGTGCCAGCAGTTACCTATTAGCGGGAGGATACAATGAGCAGTTCTTC.

The V gene is TRBV9, the J gene TRBJ2-5, with a weak D call TRBD1 (7 bases). The J call is doubtful: the DNA matches TRBJ2-7 better. The CDR3 extends over 17 amino acids. Germline-derived CDR1 and CDR2 are SGDLS and YYNGEE. CDR3 nucleotides: TGTGCCAGCAGCGTAGGAATTGGGGGGCAGGGGGCCTACGAGCAGTACTTC. Translation gives CASSVGIGGQGAYEQYF.

The J gene is TRBJ2-7, the V gene TRBV5-1; D might be TRBD1 (6 bases). Germline CDR1 SGHRS, CDR2 YFSETQ. V was clipped by 0 bases and J by 2 bases, with 12 bases between them. The CDR3 runs 15 residues. The CDR3 DNA reads as TGCGCCAGCAGCTTGGTGCAGGGGACAACCTACGAGCAGTACTTC. Translation gives CASSLVQGTTYEQYF.

The chain carries TRBV2 and TRBJ2-3; 9 nucleotides agree with TRBD1. Germline V gene lookup returns CDR1 SNHLY and CDR2 FYNNEI. CDR3 size: 15 residues. The trim removed 1 base at V and 3 bases at J, leaving 2 bases unmatched. The CDR3 reads CASSEGGTGTDTQYF. DNA of the CDR3: TGTGCCAGCAGTGAAGGCGGGACAGGGACAGATACGCAGTATTTT.

This sequence joins TRBV25-1 and TRBJ2-1; the match to TRBD1 covers 7 bases. This CDR3 is 15 amino acids long. The germline CDR1 and CDR2 sequences are MGHDK and SYGVNS. Trimming cost V 4 bases and J 4 bases; bases outside gene matches: 7. The CDR3 reads CASSGWTQGYNEQFF. CDR3 nucleotide sequence: TGTGCCAGCAGTGGTTGGACACAGGGGTACAATGAGCAGTTCTTC.

This chain joins TRBV18 and TRBJ2-1; 8 bases fit TRBD2. The CDR3 is 20 residues long. V was clipped by 0 bases and J by 7 bases; unmatched bases: 20. Germline V lookup: CDR1 KGHSH, CDR2 LQKENI. The CDR3 DNA reads TGTGCCAGCTCACCACCTGATCCGGGCCGCACTAGCGGACGATGGAATGAGCAGTTCTTC. As protein: CASSPPDPGRTSGRWNEQFF.

J is TRBJ1-1 and V is TRBV7-6; 7 bases line up with TRBD1. Unmatched junction bases numbered 1, after V lost 5 bases and J lost 4 bases. This CDR3 has 12 residues. In germline, CDR1 is SGHVS, CDR2 FNYEAQ. The CDR3 loop is CASSTGVTEAFF. CDR3 nucleotide sequence: TGTGCCAGCAGCACAGGGGTCACTGAAGCTTTCTTT.

The rearrangement uses TRBV27 and TRBJ1-4; possibly TRBD1 for D (5 bases). The V end lost 6 bases, the J end lost 8 bases, and 19 bases lay between the germline ends. The germline gives CDR1 MNHEY, CDR2 SMNVEV (reference sequence). CDR3 length equals 15 residues. The CDR3 DNA reads as TGTGCCAGCAGCCTAACGGGTTGGGGCGGCGAAAAACTGTTTTTT. It codes for CASSLTGWGGEKLFF. The full variable domain, its missing parts supplied by reference TRBV27 and TRBJ1-4, is EAQVTQNPRYLITVTGKKLTVTCSQNMNHEYMSWYRQDPGLGLRQIYYSMNVEVTDKGDVPEGYKVSRKEKRNFPLILESPSPNQTSLYFCASSLTGWGGEKLFFGSGTQLSVL.

This chain uses TRBV2 with TRBJ1-4; D may be TRBD1 (5 bases). The ends were cut back, 4 bases at V and 7 bases at J, with 7 bases in the middle. The CDR3 sequence is 12 residues long. CDR1 and CDR2 from the germline V gene are SNHLY and FYNNEI. The CDR3 bases are TGTGCCAGCAGTGTTAGGGGTGAAAAACTGTTTTTT. Translation gives CASSVRGEKLFF.